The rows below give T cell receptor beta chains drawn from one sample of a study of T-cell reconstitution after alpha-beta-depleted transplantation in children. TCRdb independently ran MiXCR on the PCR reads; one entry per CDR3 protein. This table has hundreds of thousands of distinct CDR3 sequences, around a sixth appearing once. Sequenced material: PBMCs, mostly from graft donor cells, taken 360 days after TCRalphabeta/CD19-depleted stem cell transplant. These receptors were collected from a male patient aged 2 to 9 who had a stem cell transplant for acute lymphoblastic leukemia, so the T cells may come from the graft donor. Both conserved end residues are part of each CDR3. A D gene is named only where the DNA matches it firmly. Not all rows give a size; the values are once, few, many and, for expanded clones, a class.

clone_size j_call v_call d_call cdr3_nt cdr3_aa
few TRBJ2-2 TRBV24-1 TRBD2 TGTGCCACCGGGGGACCGGGAGGACGAACCGGGGAGCTGTTTTTT CATGGPGGRTGELFF
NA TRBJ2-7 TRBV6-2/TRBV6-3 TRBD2 TGTGCCAGCAGTTACTGGCGTCTAGCGGGCTCTTCCCAAAGCGAGCAGTACTTC CASSYWRLAGSSQSEQYF
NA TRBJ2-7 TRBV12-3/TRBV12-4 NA TGTGCCAGCAGGGTTGCAGTGGCCTACGAGCAGTACTTC CASRVAVAYEQYF
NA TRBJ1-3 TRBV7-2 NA TGTGCCAGCAGCTTAGAGGTCGGGAGCTCTGGAAACACCATATATTTT CASSLEVGSSGNTIYF
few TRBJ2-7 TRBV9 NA TGTGCCAGCAGCGTCCGATTGGGACGCTCCTACGAGCAGTACTTC CASSVRLGRSYEQYF
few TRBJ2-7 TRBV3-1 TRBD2 TGTGCCAGCAGCCTAAACCCCGGACTAGGCGAGCAGTACTTC CASSLNPGLGEQYF
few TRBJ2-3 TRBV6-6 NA TGTGCCAGCAGGCTAGGAGTTGAGAAGGCGCAGTATTTT CASRLGVEKAQYF
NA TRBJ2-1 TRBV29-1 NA TGCAGCGTAAGAAGGGTAGACGGCAATGAGCAGTTCTTC CSVRRVDGNEQFF
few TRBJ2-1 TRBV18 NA TGTGCCAGCTCAAAGGGCGGATACAATGAGCAGTTCTTC CASSKGGYNEQFF
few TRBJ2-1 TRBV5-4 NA TGTGCCAGCAGCTTAAGTCCCCGCGATGAGCAGTTCTTC CASSLSPRDEQFF
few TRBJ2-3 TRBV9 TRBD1 TGTGCCAGCAGCGCCCCGAAATCGGGACAGTCGTCTAGCACAGATACGCAGTATTTT CASSAPKSGQSSSTDTQYF
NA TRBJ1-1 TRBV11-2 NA TGTGCCAGCAGCCCTTTGGGGTACACTGAAGCTTTCTTT CASSPLGYTEAFF
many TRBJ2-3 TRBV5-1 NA TGCGCCAGCAGCCTATGGGGCACAGATACGCAGTATTTT CASSLWGTDTQYF
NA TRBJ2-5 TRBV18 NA TGTGCCAGCTCACTATGGGTTACGGAGACCCAGTACTTC CASSLWVTETQYF
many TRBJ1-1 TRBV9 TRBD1 TGTGCCAGCAGCGTAGGTTTGGCAGGGGGCAGGGCTTTCTTT CASSVGLAGGRAFF
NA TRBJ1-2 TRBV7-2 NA TGTGCCAGCAGCGCCAGGGGTCTCTATGGCTACACCTTC CASSARGLYGYTF
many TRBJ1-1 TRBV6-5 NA TGTGCCAGCGGGGGCCTGGGGTTCTGGGACACTGAAGCTTTCTTT CASGGLGFWDTEAFF
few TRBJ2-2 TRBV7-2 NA TGTGCCAGCAGCTTAGAAGTGGGCACCGGGGAGCTGTTTTTT CASSLEVGTGELFF
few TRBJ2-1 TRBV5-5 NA TGTGCCAGCAGACTACAGGGTATTCACACAAATGAGCAGTTCTTC CASRLQGIHTNEQFF
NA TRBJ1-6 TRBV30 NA TGTGCCTGGAGGTCCGAGGGAAATTCACCCCTCCACTTT CAWRSEGNSPLHF
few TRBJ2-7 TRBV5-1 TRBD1 TGCGCCAGCAGCGTGGGACAGCCTCAATCCTACGAGCAGTACTTC CASSVGQPQSYEQYF
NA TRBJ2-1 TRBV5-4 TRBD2 TGTGCCAGCAGCTTGGCGCCGCTAGCGGGGTACAATGAGCAGTTCTTC CASSLAPLAGYNEQFF
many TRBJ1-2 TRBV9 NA TGTGCCAGCAGCGCAGACTACAGGAGGTTATATGGCTACACCTTC CASSADYRRLYGYTF
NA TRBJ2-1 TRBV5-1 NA TGCGCCAGCAAGGGCAGGGACACGGGGTCTGGTGAGCAGTTCTTC CASKGRDTGSGEQFF
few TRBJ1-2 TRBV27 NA TGTGCCAGCAGTCTGTCGGTCGGCTATGGCTACACCTTC CASSLSVGYGYTF
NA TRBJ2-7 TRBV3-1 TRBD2 TGTGCCAGCAGCCCGGGGACTAGTGCCAGCGAGCAGTACTTC CASSPGTSASEQYF
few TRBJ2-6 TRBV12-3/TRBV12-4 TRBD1 TGTGCCAGCAGTCCCCCTACAGGGGTCGGGGCCAACGTCCTGACTTTC CASSPPTGVGANVLTF